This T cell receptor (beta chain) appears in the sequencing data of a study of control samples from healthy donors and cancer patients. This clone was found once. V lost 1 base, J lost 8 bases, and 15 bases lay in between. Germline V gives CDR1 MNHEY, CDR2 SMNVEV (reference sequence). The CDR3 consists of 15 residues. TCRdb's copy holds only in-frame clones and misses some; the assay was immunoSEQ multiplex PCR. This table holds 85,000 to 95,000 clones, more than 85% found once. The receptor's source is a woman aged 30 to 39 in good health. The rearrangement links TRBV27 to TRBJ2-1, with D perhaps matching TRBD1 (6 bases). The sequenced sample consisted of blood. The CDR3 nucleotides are TGTGCCAGCAGTTTATATCCACTACAGGGCCATGAGCAGTTCTTC. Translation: CASSLYPLQGHEQFF.